One TCR beta chain is described in this entry. This sample stems from a study of blood T cell repertoires in COVID-19. In the study overall: Collection of acute and convalescent COVID-19 samples took place in the United States, Italy and Spain.

Study processing details: Reference gene primer amplification yielded estimated nucleated cell counts. Produced via immunoSEQ multiplex PCR; TCRdb's table is partial and in-frame only. The DNA was the basis for D and trimming; V, J and clone size are from that table. The table lists about 87,000 clones, roughly 91% of them singletons. Germline V gene lookup returns CDR1 MRHNA and CDR2 SNTAGT. The CDR3 loop spans 14 amino acids. Deletions cut 4 bases from V and 2 bases from J, with 11 bases between. The TCR sequence derives from a woman aged 80 or over with acute or convalescent COVID-19. The source material was peripheral blood. The rearrangement uses TRBV6-4 and TRBJ1-1; D remains unclear. This CDR3 reads CASSAEGLNTEAFF. The CDR3 region has the DNA TGTGCCAGCAGTGCCGAGGGATTAAACACTGAAGCTTTCTTT.